This T cell receptor beta chain was observed in a study of blood T cell repertoires in COVID-19 (dated by TCRdb to the early 2020s). Notes on the research overall: Collaborator samples came from the United States, Italy and Spain and covered acute and convalescent phases of COVID-19. The prospective study material was composed of cDNA or gDNA derived from T cells, B-cell-depleted T cells, or PBMCs. Subjects who had been exposed to COVID-19, were actively infected with it, or had recovered from it provided the deeply sampled blood TCRbeta repertoires that made up the dataset. The repertoires were made available in a free public database intended to serve as a resource for research on the immune response to SARS-CoV-2. The samples were drawn from the first 160 participants of the ongoing ImmuneRACE study and from some 1,300 subjects provided by 6 global collaborators. The sample metadata nearly always contained a de-identified subject ID, COVID-19 status, age in years and sex. Where available, HLA class I and class II types were taken from metadata supplied by the sample provider and were not determined by assay-based typing.

In regard to this clone: Its antigen specificity is not known. Per-nucleotide qualities are absent, and no much larger clonotype sits a single base away.

The collaborating institutions used their own protocols to collect whole blood in K2EDTA tubes. For TCRbeta analysis, collaborator samples were shipped as frozen whole blood, as isolated PBMCs, or as DNA extracted from either sample type. TCRbeta CDR3 regions were amplified from genomic DNA using the immunoSEQ Assay, a bias-controlled multiplex PCR. As for how the authors treated the data: Nucleated cell counts per sample were estimated from amplification of reference gene primers within the assay. Sequence reads were collapsed and filtered to measure the absolute abundance of every unique TCRbeta CDR3 rearrangement. For each sample, productive Simpson clonality was calculated as the square root of Simpson's diversity index over productive rearrangements. As stored in TCRdb, this immuneACCESS dataset retains in-frame rearrangements with V and J assigned. A fraction of the clones does not appear; measured against another copy, unresolved V genes explain less than half of the discrepancy, and the remainder lacks a known reason. V and J calls plus clone size are reproduced from that table; the DNA served to infer D and trimming. The sample records some 150,000 clones, 85% to 90% of which are singletons. The ten largest clonotypes hold about 9.4% of the sample.

General findings and caveats noted by the study authors: Clinical and demographic metadata were provided uncurated, with the amount varying by source and participant.

Sequenced sample: peripheral blood. This sequence originates from a woman in her 50s with active or convalescent COVID-19.

CDR3 sequence: CASSQRRGNSPLHF. The DNA sequence is given as TGTGCCAGCAGCCAAAGGAGAGGTAATTCACCCCTCCACTTT. In this chain, TRBV3-1 (or the pseudogene TRBV3-2) is recombined with TRBJ1-6; a confident D gene designation cannot be given. Measured from the cysteine to the phenylalanine, the CDR3 is 14 residues long. The sequence is cut down to CDR3 DNA, 42 bases in frame from base 1. Trimming removed 2 bases from V and 6 bases from J, leaving 8 bases between the germline ends. CDR1 and CDR2 were assigned from the germline V gene (reference sequence) as LGHDT and YNNKEL.